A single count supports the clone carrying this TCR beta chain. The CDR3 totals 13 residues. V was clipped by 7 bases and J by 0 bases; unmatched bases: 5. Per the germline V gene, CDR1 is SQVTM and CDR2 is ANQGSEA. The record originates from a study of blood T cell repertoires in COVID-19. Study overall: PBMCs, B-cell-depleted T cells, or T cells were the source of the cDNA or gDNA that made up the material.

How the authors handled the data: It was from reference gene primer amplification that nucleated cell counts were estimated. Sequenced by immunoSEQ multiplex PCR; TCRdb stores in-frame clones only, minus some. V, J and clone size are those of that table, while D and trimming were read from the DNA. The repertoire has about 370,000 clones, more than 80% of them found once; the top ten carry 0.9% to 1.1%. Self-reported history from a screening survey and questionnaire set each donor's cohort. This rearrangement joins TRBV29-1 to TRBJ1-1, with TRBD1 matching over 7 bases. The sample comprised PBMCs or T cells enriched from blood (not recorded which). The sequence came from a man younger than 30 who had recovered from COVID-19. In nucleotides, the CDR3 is TGCAGCGCTGGGGACAGTTTGAACACTGAAGCTTTCTTT. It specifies CSAGDSLNTEAFF. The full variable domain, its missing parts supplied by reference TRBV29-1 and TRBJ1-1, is SAVISQKPSRDICQRGTSLTIQCQVDSQVTMMFWYRQQPGQSLTLIATANQGSEATYESGFVIDKFPISRPNLTFSTLTVSNMSPEDSSIYLCSAGDSLNTEAFFGQGTRLTVV.